This T cell receptor (beta chain) is drawn from a study of shared clonotypes between healthy human individuals. Germline V lookup: CDR1 SGDLS, CDR2 YYNGEE. V lost 0 bases, J lost 0 bases, and 10 bases lay in between. CDR3 size: 16 residues. The method was immunoSEQ multiplex PCR; TCRdb's version includes in-frame clones alone and lacks a portion of them. The data hold more than 600,000 clones, with around 90% observed a single time. A word on this clone: As yet, its antigen is unknown.

Terminally differentiated effector memory CD45RA+ cells were excluded by CCR7 positive selection of CD45RO-negative cells. Free of recent acute infections or vaccinations, the donors were healthy HIV-negative adults. Whole-study results and caveats: Against clonotypes common to all four donors, non-shared ones had lower generation probabilities. The diversity represented, both genetic and in exposure history, was limited by few donors. Some naive CD4 clonotypes, 4% to 6%, turned up in common across several donors.

The sequencing input was naive CD8+ T cells sorted from blood. This sequence originates from a man younger than 40 in good health. The chain recombines TRBV9 with TRBJ2-1; D is undetermined. In DNA form, the CDR3 reads TGTGCCAGCAGCGTAGACAAGGGAAGCTCCTACAATGAGCAGTTCTTC. Amino acid sequence: CASSVDKGSSYNEQFF.